This T cell receptor (beta chain) derives from a study of beta chain features in type 1 diabetes. Study-wide points: The question left open here concerned HLA type influencing TCRB rearrangement. Sampled from patients, naive, central memory and Treg TCRB repertoires appeared more similar than those sampled from healthy donors.

Comments on this clone: Antigen specificity is unknown.

Reverse transcribing all isolated RNA meant expressed TCRB transcripts were sequenced. Clones were read by immunoSEQ multiplex PCR, and TCRdb kept only the in-frame ones, dropping some. The sample includes about 900,000 clones, 15% to 20% of them seen just once. Researchers reported sorting CD4+ naive, central memory, regulatory and stem cell-like memory cells via CD45RO/CCR7/CD25/CD127/CD95/CD27. This clonotype was obtained from a woman between 18 and 29 years old in good health. Sequencing input: naive CD4+ T cells from blood.

The CDR3 coding sequence is TGTGCCATCAGTGCCTCGGAGGGGGCTAGCTCCTACAATGAGCAGTTCTTC. This encodes CAISASEGASSYNEQFF. V and J are TRBV10-3 and TRBJ2-1; D perhaps matches TRBD1 (7 bases). The germline gives CDR1 ENHRY, CDR2 SYGVKD. This CDR3 is built from 17 residues. V was cut by 4 bases and J by 0 bases, with 16 bases left in between.